This entry features one T cell receptor beta chain sequence. Its antigen is unidentified. Sequencing used immunoSEQ multiplex PCR; TCRdb keeps in-frame clones, though not all of them. The sample consists of around 97,000 clones, about 90% of them appearing once. The data were obtained in a study of T cell responses to AZD1222 COVID-19 vaccine. Across the whole study: Both about-4-week and about-12-week second-dose recipients were combined.

Per germline, CDR1 SNHLY and CDR2 FYNNEI. Trimming took 6 bases from V and 4 from J; bases not matched to a gene: 11. The CDR3 extends over 15 amino acids. Findings and caveats of the study: Vaccine-associated CD4 TCRs spanned spike, dominant at 160-218 and 743-854. Just five to seven people given AZD1222 tested seropositive at baseline.

The rearrangement uses TRBV2 and TRBJ1-2, with TRBD1 identical over 7 bases. The sequences come from peripheral blood, collected on day 0 of AZD1222 vaccination. This clonotype was obtained from an adult in good health. The CDR3 DNA reads TGTGCCAGCAGACATCCGGGACAGAGACTCTATGGCTACACCTTC. It specifies CASRHPGQRLYGYTF.